This TCR beta chain originates from a study of cytomegalovirus exposure and HLA in healthy donors. Points from the study as a whole: Under in vitro conditions, a few CMV-associated chains were confirmed as specific for CMV antigens. For TCR beta chains, V- and J-gene trimming was later linked to a missense DCLRE1C variant. Only CMV serostatus was available as immune exposure information.

The V gene end was trimmed by 5 bases and the J gene end by 3 bases; junction bases not matched to a gene: 8. The CDR3 has 15 residues. The germline gives CDR1 MNHNS, CDR2 SASEGT. Primers for the PCR totalled 60 Vbeta and 13 Jbeta. TCRdb's table, derived via immunoSEQ multiplex PCR, lists solely in-frame clones and lacks some. The top ten hold more than 0.5% of the sample, which has 130,000 or so clones, nearly 90% seen once. Note on this clone: Its antigen remains unidentified.

This sequence originates from a woman aged 40 to 50 in good health and CMV-seronegative. The chain is built from TRBV6-1 and TRBJ2-7; 9 bases are a match to TRBD2. The specimen was PBMCs. The DNA of the CDR3 is TGTGCCAGCAGTTCCCAGGGACTAGCCGGCTACGAGCAGTACTTC. Residues: CASSSQGLAGYEQYF.